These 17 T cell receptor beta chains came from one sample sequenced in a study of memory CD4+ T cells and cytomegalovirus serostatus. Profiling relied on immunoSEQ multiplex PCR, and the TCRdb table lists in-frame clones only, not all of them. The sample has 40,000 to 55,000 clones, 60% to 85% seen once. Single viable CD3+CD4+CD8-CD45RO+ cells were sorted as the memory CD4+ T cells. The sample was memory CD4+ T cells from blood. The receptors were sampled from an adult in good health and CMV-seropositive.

In DNA form, the CDR3 reads TGTGCCAGCAGTTACTCCTCTAACACTGAAGCTTTCTTT. Protein: CASSYSSNTEAFF. The rearrangement joins TRBV6-5 to TRBJ1-1; no clear D. CDR1 and CDR2 from the germline V gene are MNHEY and SVGAGI. Trimming cost V 0 bases and J 2 bases, with 4 bases left between them. This CDR3 has 13 residues.

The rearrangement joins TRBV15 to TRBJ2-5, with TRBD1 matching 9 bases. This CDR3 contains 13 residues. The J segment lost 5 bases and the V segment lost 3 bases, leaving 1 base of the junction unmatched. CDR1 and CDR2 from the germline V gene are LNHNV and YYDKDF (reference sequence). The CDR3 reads CATSRDRGETQYF. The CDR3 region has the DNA TGTGCCACCAGCAGGGACAGGGGTGAGACCCAGTACTTC. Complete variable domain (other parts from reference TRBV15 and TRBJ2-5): DAMVIQNPRYQVTQFGKPVTLSCSQTLNHNVMYWYQQKSSQAPKLLFHYYDKDFNNEADTPDNFQSRRPNTSFCFLDIRSPGLGDTAMYLCATSRDRGETQYFGPGTRLLVL.

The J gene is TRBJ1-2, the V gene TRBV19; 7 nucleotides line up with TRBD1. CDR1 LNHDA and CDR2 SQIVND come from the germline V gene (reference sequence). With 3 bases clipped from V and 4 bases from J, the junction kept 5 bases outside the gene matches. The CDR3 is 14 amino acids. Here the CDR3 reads CASSMGSGGYGYTF. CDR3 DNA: TGTGCCAGTAGTATGGGTTCAGGGGGCTATGGCTACACCTTC. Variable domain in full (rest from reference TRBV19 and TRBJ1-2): DGGITQSPKYLFRKEGQNVTLSCEQNLNHDAMYWYRQDPGQGLRLIYYSQIVNDFQKGDIAEGYSVSREKKESFPLTVTSAQKNPTAFYLCASSMGSGGYGYTFGSGTRLTVV.

The CDR3 nucleotides read TGCAGCGTTGCGGACAGCTACTACGAGCAGTACTTC. Residues: CSVADSYYEQYF. This chain uses TRBV29-1 with TRBJ2-7, with D perhaps matching TRBD1 (6 bases). The V end was cut by 4 bases, the J end by 3 bases, with 10 bases between. Germline V gene sequence: CDR1 SQVTM, CDR2 ANQGSEA. CDR3 length equals 12 residues.

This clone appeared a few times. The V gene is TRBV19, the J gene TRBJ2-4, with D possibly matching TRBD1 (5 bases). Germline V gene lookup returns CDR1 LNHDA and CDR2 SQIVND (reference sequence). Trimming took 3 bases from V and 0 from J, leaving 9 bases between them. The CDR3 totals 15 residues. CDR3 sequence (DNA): TGTGCCAGTAGTATGGGGCATTTAGCCAAAAACATTCAGTACTTC. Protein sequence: CASSMGHLAKNIQYF. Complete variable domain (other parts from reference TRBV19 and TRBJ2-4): DGGITQSPKYLFRKEGQNVTLSCEQNLNHDAMYWYRQDPGQGLRLIYYSQIVNDFQKGDIAEGYSVSREKKESFPLTVTSAQKNPTAFYLCASSMGHLAKNIQYFGAGTRLSVL.

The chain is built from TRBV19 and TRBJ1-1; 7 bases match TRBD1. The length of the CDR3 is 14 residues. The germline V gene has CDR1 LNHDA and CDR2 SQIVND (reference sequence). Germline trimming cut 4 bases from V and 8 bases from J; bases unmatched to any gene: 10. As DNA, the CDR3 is TGTGCCAGTAGTACAGGTACAGGGGAAGCGGAAGCTTTCTTT. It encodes CASSTGTGEAEAFF.

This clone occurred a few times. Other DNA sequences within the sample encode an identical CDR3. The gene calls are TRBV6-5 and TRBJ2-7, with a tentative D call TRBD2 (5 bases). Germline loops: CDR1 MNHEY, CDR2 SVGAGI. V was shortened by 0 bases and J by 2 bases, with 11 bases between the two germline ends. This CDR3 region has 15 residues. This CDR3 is CASSYSYGETYEQYF. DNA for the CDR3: TGTGCCAGCAGTTACTCCTACGGGGAAACCTACGAGCAGTACTTC.

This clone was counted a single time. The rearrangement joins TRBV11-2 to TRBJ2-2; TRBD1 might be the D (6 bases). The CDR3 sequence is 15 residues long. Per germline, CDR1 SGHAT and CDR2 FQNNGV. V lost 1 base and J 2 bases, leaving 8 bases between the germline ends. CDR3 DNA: TGTGCCAGCAGCTTAGGGACAGATAACACCGGGGAGCTGTTTTTT. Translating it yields CASSLGTDNTGELFF.

The CDR3 DNA is TGTGCCAGCAGCCAAGCGGCGGGGGCCACTAAAGAGACCCAGTACTTC. This encodes CASSQAAGATKETQYF. V gene TRBV4-2 combines with J gene TRBJ2-5; tentatively, D is TRBD2 (7 bases). V was trimmed by 1 base and J by 3 bases, leaving 15 bases between them. The germline CDR1 and CDR2 sequences are LGHNA and YNFKEQ. The CDR3 has 16 amino acids.

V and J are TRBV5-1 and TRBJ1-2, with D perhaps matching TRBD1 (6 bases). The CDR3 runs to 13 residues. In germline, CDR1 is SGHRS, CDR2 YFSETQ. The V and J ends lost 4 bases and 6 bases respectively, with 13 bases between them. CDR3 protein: CASSPAAGDGYTF. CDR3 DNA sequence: TGCGCCAGCAGCCCTGCAGCAGGGGATGGCTACACCTTC.

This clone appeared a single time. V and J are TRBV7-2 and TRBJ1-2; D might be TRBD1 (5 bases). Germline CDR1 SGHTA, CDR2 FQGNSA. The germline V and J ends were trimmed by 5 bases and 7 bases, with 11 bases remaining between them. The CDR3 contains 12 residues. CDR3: CASSQGRPGYTF. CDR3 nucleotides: TGTGCCAGCAGCCAGGGACGGCCTGGCTACACCTTC.

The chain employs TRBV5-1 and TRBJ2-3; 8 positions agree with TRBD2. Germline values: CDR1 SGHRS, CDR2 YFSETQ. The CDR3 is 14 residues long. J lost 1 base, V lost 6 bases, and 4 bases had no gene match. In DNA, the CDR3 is TGCGCCAGCACCCTCGGGGGGGGCACAGATACGCAGTATTTT. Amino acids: CASTLGGGTDTQYF.

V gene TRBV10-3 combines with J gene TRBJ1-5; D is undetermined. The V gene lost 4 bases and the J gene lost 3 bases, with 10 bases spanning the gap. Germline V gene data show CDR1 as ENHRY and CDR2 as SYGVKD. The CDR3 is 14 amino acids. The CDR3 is CAISAEGNNQPQHF. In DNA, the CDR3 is TGTGCCATCAGTGCGGAAGGAAACAATCAGCCCCAGCATTTT.

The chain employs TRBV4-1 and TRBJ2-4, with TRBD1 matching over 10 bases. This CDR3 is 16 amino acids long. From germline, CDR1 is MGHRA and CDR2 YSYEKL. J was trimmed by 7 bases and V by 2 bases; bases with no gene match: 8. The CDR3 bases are TGCGCCAGCAGCCAACCCCCACCGGGACAGGGGAACATTCAGTACTTC. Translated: CASSQPPPGQGNIQYF.

The CDR3 bases are TGTGCCAGCAGCTTACTTGGCAGGGTGGACAACATTCAGTACTTC. Its translation: CASSLLGRVDNIQYF. The chain has TRBV7-2 and TRBJ2-4; D might be TRBD1 (5 bases). V lost 2 bases and J lost 7, with 15 bases in between. The CDR3 contains 15 residues. Germline assignment: CDR1 SGHTA and CDR2 FQGNSA.

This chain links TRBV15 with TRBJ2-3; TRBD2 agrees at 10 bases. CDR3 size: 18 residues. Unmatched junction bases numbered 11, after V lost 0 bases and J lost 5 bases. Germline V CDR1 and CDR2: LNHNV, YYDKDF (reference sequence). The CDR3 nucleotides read TGTGCCACCAGCAGAGATAGGCGGCCTAGCGGGAGTCAAGATACGCAGTATTTT. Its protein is CATSRDRRPSGSQDTQYF. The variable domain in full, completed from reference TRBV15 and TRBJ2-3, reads DAMVIQNPRYQVTQFGKPVTLSCSQTLNHNVMYWYQQKSSQAPKLLFHYYDKDFNNEADTPDNFQSRRPNTSFCFLDIRSPGLGDTAMYLCATSRDRRPSGSQDTQYFGPGTRLTVL.

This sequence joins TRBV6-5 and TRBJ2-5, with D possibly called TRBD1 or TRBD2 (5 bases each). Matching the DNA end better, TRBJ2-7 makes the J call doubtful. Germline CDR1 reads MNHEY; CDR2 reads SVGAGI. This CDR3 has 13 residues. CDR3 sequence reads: CASRGPRGYEQYF. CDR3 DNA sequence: TGTGCCTCCCGAGGGCCTAGGGGTTACGAGCAGTACTTC.